What follows is one T cell receptor (beta chain) and its context. These data originate in a study of T-cell reconstitution after alpha-beta-depleted transplantation in children. A TCRbeta library incorporating unique molecular identifiers was prepared. TCRdb ran MiXCR on the PCR reads and lists one entry per CDR3 protein. This sample carries some 460,000 distinct CDR3 sequences, roughly 17% of them seen once, and the ten largest clones take around 28%. The CDR3 is 15 amino acids. Trimming cost V 3 bases and J 2 bases, with 14 bases left between them. From germline, CDR1 is SGHAT and CDR2 FQNNGV. The sequence was obtained from a boy under three years old who had a stem cell transplant for Wiskott-Aldrich syndrome, so the T cells may come from the graft donor. Sequences were derived from PBMCs, mostly from graft donor cells, sampled 360 days after TCRalphabeta/CD19-depleted stem cell transplant. The chain couples TRBV11-2 to TRBJ2-7, with D possibly TRBD2 on 5 matching bases. The CDR3 nucleotides are TGTGCCAGCAGCTTGGGCCCGGCCGGGGCCTACGAGCAGTACTTC. It codes for CASSLGPAGAYEQYF.